The T cell receptor beta chain described here comes from a study of blood T cell repertoires in COVID-19. Study details: Acute-phase and convalescent COVID-19 samples originated in the United States, Italy and Spain. The analysed material was cDNA or gDNA that came from T cells, B-cell-depleted T cells, or PBMCs.

Germline CDR1 MNHEY, CDR2 SMNVEV (reference sequence). V lost 10 bases, J lost 14 bases, and 19 bases lay in between. CDR3 size: 11 residues. In the original workflow: Estimates of nucleated cell counts were drawn from the amplification of reference gene primers. TCRdb's copy holds only in-frame clones and misses some; the assay was immunoSEQ multiplex PCR. That table furnishes V, J and clone size, whereas the DNA furnished D and trimming. Of 95,000 or so clones listed, about nine tenths are singletons. Sequencing was performed on peripheral blood. The chain recombines TRBV27 with TRBJ2-3; D may be TRBD2 (6 bases). This sequence was found in a woman between 65 and 79 years old with acute or convalescent COVID-19. CDR3 residues: CATILGGRLYF. The CDR3 DNA follows: TGTGCCACCATCCTGGGGGGTCGATTGTATTTT.